The present entry profiles one T cell receptor (beta chain) with its context. The target antigen is unknown. The record originates from a study of identical twins. Notes on the study in general: Insertions were reduced in abundant cord blood beta clonotypes but not in memory repertoires. Twins' excess sharing was less marked for out-of-frame beta sequences.

With V trimmed by 5 bases and J by 1 base, 6 bases remained unmatched. The CDR3 extends over 16 amino acids. CDR1 is SGHRS, CDR2 YFSETQ, per germline. TCRdb ran MiXCR on the 5' RACE reads and lists one entry per CDR3 protein. This table has hundreds of thousands of distinct CDR3 sequences, over 8.5% appearing once. These data also formed part of another study, on yellow fever vaccine responses in identical twins.

Sequenced sample: PBMCs. The receptor's source is a woman aged 18-29 years in good health. This chain connects TRBV5-1 to TRBJ2-6, with 7 bases fitting TRBD2. The CDR3 DNA follows: TGCGCCAGCAGTCCCCGGGAGGCGTCTGGGGCCAACGTCCTGACTTTC. It encodes CASSPREASGANVLTF.